Each of the 11 T cell receptor beta chains below was sequenced from the same sample in a study of T cells after yellow fever vaccination. MiXCR, applied by TCRdb to the 5' RACE reads, yields one record per CDR3 protein. The sample has some 120,000 distinct CDR3 sequences, about 16% seen once. This specimen was CD8+ T cells sorted from PBMCs, taken 5 days after the yellow fever booster vaccination. Receptors originate from a man between 18 and 35 years old who received the YFV17D yellow fever vaccine.

This clonotype was observed a handful of times. V usage is TRBV6-5 and J usage is TRBJ1-2; D unclear. The CDR3 runs 11 residues. The ends were cut back, 6 bases at V and 7 bases at J, with 9 bases in the middle. Germline V CDR1 and CDR2: MNHEY, SVGAGI. This CDR3 reads CASSSIFGYTF. The CDR3, as DNA: TGTGCCAGCAGCTCCATTTTTGGCTACACCTTC.

This chain uses TRBV5-1 with TRBJ2-3, with a weak D call TRBD1 (6 bases). Germline CDR1 is SGHRS and CDR2 is YFSETQ. This CDR3 contains 17 residues. V lost 1 base, J lost 3 bases, and 18 bases lay in between. The CDR3 DNA sequence: TGCGCCAGCAGCTTGAGGGGGTCAGGGGAGTGGACAGATACGCAGTATTTT. It codes for CASSLRGSGEWTDTQYF.

In this sample, this clonotype turned up a few times. The chain joins TRBV21-1 to TRBJ2-5; no DNA check was done on the table's D call, TRBD2. TRBV21-1 represents a pseudogene. The CDR3 sequence is 19 residues long. The CDR3 spells CASSKYGLAGGKNGETQYF. CDR3 nucleotide sequence: TGTGCCAGCAGCAAATATGGACTAGCGGGGGGCAAAAACGGAGAGACCCAGTACTTC.

The chain has TRBV4-3 and TRBJ2-7, with no clear D. CDR3 size: 13 residues. Trimming took 0 bases from V and 3 from J, leaving 6 bases between them. CDR1 and CDR2 from the germline V gene are LGHNA and YSLEER. CDR3 region: CASSQEPDYEQYF. The CDR3 coding sequence is TGCGCCAGCAGCCAAGAACCCGACTACGAGCAGTACTTC.

The chain recombines TRBV29-1 with TRBJ1-1, with D unclear. This CDR3 spans 16 amino acids. V was pared by 1 base and J by 5 bases, with 20 bases between. The germline V gene has CDR1 SQVTM and CDR2 ANQGSEA. CDR3 in DNA: TGCAGCGTTGAAGTTGATTTGGAGGAGTGGAGGACTGAAGCTTTCTTT. Amino acid sequence: CSVEVDLEEWRTEAFF.

This clonotype was seen a handful of times. CDR3 loop: CASSYTASGGAFQETQYF. The CDR3 nucleotides are TGTGCCAGCAGTTACACGGCTAGCGGGGGGGCCTTTCAAGAGACCCAGTACTTC. This rearrangement joins TRBV6-6 to TRBJ2-5; 12 bases line up with TRBD2. CDR3 length equals 18 residues. Germline V lookup: CDR1 MNHNY, CDR2 SVGAGI (reference sequence). V was pared by 2 bases and J by 2 bases, with 9 bases of the junction left unmatched.

The V call is TRBV19, the J call TRBJ1-5; unclear D gene. Trimming shortened V by 3 bases and J by 0 bases, and 9 bases separated the two germline ends. The germline gives CDR1 LNHDA, CDR2 SQIVND (reference sequence). There are 15 residues in the CDR3. This chain's CDR3 is CASSIGVYSNQPQHF. As DNA, the CDR3 is TGTGCCAGTAGTATCGGAGTGTATAGCAATCAGCCCCAGCATTTT.

This clonotype came up a few times. The gene calls are TRBV20-1 and TRBJ2-7; TRBD2 matches at 11 bases. Trimming removed 2 bases from V and 6 bases from J; junction bases left unmatched: 6. CDR1 is DFQATT and CDR2 is SNEGSKA in the germline V gene (reference sequence). This CDR3 contains 14 residues. The DNA of the CDR3 is TGCAGTGCTAGAAAACTAGCGGGGGCTGGCGAGCAGTACGTC. Protein product: CSARKLAGAGEQYV.

In its sample, this clonotype was seen a few times. This chain uses TRBV4-1 with TRBJ1-1; D call uncertain. CDR3 length: 12 residues. V shed 4 bases and J shed 5 bases, with 8 bases lying between them. CDR1 is MGHRA and CDR2 is YSYEKL in the germline V gene. This CDR3 is CASSLRETEAFF. CDR3 bases: TGCGCCAGCAGCCTGCGGGAAACTGAAGCTTTCTTT.

In its sample, this clonotype was seen a few times. The chain recombines TRBV4-1 with TRBJ1-6; unclear D gene. This CDR3 has 15 residues. Trimming took 0 bases from V and 10 from J, leaving 13 bases between them. From germline, CDR1 is MGHRA and CDR2 YSYEKL. CDR3 nucleotide sequence: TGCGCCAGCAGCCAAGACGGACGGCTGGGATCACCCCTCCACTTT. Protein: CASSQDGRLGSPLHF.

V usage is TRBV15 and J usage is TRBJ2-5; TRBD1 matches 7 bases. This CDR3 is built from 13 residues. In germline, CDR1 is LNHNV, CDR2 YYDKDF (reference sequence). The V and J ends lost 5 bases and 4 bases, in that order; junction bases with no gene match: 4. The CDR3 coding sequence is TGTGCCACCAGCGGCGACAGGGTAGAGACCCAGTACTTC. It codes for CATSGDRVETQYF.